The clone carrying this T cell receptor (beta chain) was seen many times. The germline V and J ends were trimmed by 0 bases and 5 bases, with 7 bases remaining between them. The CDR3 extends over 13 amino acids. Germline assignment: CDR1 SGHRS and CDR2 YFSETQ. This specimen belongs to a study of response to subunit inactivated influenza vaccine. TCRdb processed the RT-PCR reads anew with MiXCR; each CDR3 protein has one entry. The table has about 310,000 distinct CDR3 sequences, less than 25% seen once; the top ten hold about a tenth. This sample comprised PBMCs from blood, obtained approximately 20 months after vaccination. J is TRBJ2-3 and V is TRBV5-1; D call uncertain. The clonotype comes from a man between 45 and 75 years old who received an inactivated influenza vaccine. CDR3: CASSLGSGDTQYF. CDR3 coding DNA: TGCGCCAGCAGCTTGGGGAGTGGAGATACGCAGTATTTT.